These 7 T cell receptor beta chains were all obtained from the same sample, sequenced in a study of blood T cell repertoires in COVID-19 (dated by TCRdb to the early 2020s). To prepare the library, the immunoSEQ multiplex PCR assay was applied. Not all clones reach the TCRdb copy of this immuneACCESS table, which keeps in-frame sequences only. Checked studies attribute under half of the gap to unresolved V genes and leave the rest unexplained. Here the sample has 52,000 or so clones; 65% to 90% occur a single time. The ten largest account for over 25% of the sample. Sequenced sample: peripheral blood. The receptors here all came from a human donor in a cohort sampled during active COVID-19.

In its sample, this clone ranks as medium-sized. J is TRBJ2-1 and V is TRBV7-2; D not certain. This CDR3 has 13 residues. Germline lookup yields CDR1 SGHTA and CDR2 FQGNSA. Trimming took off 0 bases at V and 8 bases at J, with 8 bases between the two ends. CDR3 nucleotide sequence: TGTGCCAGCAGCTTAGCCTTCCTCTATGAGCAGTTCTTC. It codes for CASSLAFLYEQFF.

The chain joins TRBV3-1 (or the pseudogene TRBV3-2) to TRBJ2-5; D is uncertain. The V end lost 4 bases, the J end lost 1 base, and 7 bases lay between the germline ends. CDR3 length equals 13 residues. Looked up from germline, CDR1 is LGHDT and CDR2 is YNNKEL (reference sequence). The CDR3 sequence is CASSPRSQETQYF. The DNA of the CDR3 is TGTGCCAGCAGCCCTAGGTCCCAAGAGACCCAGTACTTC.

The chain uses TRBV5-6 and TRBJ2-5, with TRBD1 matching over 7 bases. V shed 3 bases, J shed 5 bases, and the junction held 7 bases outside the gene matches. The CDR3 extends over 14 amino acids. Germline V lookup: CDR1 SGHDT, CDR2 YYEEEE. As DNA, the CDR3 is TGTGCCAGCAGCTCACCGGGACAGTCGGAGACCCAGTACTTC. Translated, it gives CASSSPGQSETQYF.

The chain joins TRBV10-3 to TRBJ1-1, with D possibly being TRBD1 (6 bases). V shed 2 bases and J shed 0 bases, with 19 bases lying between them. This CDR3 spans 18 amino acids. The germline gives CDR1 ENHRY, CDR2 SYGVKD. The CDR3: CAISERSGTPALNTEAFF. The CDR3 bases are TGTGCCATCAGTGAGAGGTCCGGGACACCCGCTTTGAACACTGAAGCTTTCTTT.

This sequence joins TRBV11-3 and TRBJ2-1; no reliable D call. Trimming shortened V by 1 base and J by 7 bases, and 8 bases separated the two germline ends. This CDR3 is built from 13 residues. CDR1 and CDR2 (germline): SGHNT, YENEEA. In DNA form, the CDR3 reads TGTGCCAGCAGCTTAGGTCAGGCTAATGAGCAGTTCTTC. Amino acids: CASSLGQANEQFF.

Here the CDR3 reads CAWSVRRRGAPDTQYF. In nucleotides, the CDR3 is TGTGCCTGGAGTGTACGACGGCGGGGGGCCCCCGATACGCAGTATTTT. This sequence joins TRBV30 and TRBJ2-3; the match to TRBD2 covers 8 bases. This CDR3 region has 16 residues. After removal of 0 bases from V and 6 bases from J, the junction contained 11 bases not matched to a gene. The V gene's germline CDR1 is GTSNPN and CDR2 SVGIG (reference sequence).

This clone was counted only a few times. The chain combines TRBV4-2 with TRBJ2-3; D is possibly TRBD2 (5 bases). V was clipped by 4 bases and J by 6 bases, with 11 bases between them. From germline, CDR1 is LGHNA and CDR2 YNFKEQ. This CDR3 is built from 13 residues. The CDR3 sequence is CASSPRVGDTQYF. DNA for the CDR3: TGTGCCAGCAGCCCGAGGGTAGGGGATACGCAGTATTTT.